The sequence of this T cell receptor (beta chain) was determined in a study of early T cells in non-severe SARS-CoV-2 infection. Study-wide results and caveats: VDJdb matches were skewed toward anti-spike CD8 T cell responses.

This clonotype was seen at least ten times. Its target is not known. The library protocol tagged individual cDNA molecules with unique molecular identifiers. TCRdb reanalysed the 5' RACE reads using MiXCR and keeps one entry per CDR3 protein. The sample holds roughly 100,000 distinct CDR3 sequences, about 12% seen once. The sequenced sample consisted of whole blood. The source of this sequence is an adult who was a healthcare worker with PCR-confirmed SARS-CoV-2 infection or an uninfected control (not recorded which).

The CDR3 nucleotides are TGTGCCAGCAGCCCCGCCTACGAGCAGTACTTC. Translated: CASSPAYEQYF. The chain combines TRBV7-9 with TRBJ2-7; unclear D gene. The CDR3 totals 11 residues. V was cut by 5 bases and J by 2 bases, with 4 bases left in between. Germline assignment: CDR1 SEHNR and CDR2 FQNEAQ (reference sequence).